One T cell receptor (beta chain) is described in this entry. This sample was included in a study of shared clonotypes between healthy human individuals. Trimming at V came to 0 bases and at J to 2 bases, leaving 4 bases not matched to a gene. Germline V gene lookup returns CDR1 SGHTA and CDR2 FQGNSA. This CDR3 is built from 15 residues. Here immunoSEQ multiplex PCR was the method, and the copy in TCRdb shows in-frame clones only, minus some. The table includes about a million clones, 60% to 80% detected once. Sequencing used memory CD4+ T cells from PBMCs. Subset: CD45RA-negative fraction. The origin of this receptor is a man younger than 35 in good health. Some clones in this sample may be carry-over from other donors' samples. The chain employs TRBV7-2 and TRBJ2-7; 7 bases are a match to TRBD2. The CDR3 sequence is CASSLAGGSPYEQYF. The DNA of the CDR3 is TGTGCCAGCAGCTTAGCGGGCGGGAGTCCCTACGAGCAGTACTTC.